This T cell receptor (beta chain) appears in the sequencing data of a study of blood T cell repertoires in COVID-19. About the study: Acute and convalescent COVID-19 samples came from the United States, Italy and Spain. Sources were T cells, B-cell-depleted T cells, or PBMCs; the material itself was cDNA or gDNA.

Methods used by the authors: Scientists estimated how many nucleated cells there were by amplifying reference gene primers. TCRdb's copy holds only in-frame clones and misses some; the assay was immunoSEQ multiplex PCR. The DNA was the basis for D and trimming; V, J and clone size are from that table. The data show some 270,000 clones, around nine tenths seen once. The germline gives CDR1 SGHAT, CDR2 FQNNGV. V dropped 5 bases and J dropped 0 bases, with 8 bases sitting between them. The CDR3 is 14 residues long. The sample taken for sequencing was peripheral blood. The rearrangement links TRBV11-2 to TRBJ1-5; D gene unclear. The clonotype was recovered from a middle-aged man with acute or convalescent COVID-19. CDR3 nucleotides: TGTGCCAGCAGCGAGGGCTATAGCAATCAGCCCCAGCATTTT. It specifies CASSEGYSNQPQHF.